The 14 T cell receptor beta chains reported below all come from one sample, sequenced in a study of technical replicates of blood from several donors. TCRdb's copy holds only in-frame clones and misses some; the assay was immunoSEQ multiplex PCR. The data show about 97,000 clones, with about 95% seen just once and around 0.33% held by the top ten. Sequenced input: T cells isolated from PBMCs. The receptors here all came from a human donor in good health.

This chain uses TRBV28 with TRBJ1-2; 9 bases align to TRBD1. J lost 4 bases, V lost 6 bases, and 6 bases had no gene match. This CDR3 contains 14 residues. CDR1 is MDHEN, CDR2 SYDVKM, per germline. The CDR3 reads CASSGTGRFYGYTF. In nucleotides, the CDR3 is TGTGCCAGCAGCGGGACAGGGAGGTTCTATGGCTACACCTTC.

This clone appeared a few times. The gene calls are TRBV6-1 and TRBJ1-1, with 7 nucleotides matching TRBD1. Germline assignment: CDR1 MNHNS and CDR2 SASEGT. The CDR3 has 13 residues. V shed 9 bases, J shed 4 bases, and the junction held 8 bases outside the gene matches. The CDR3, as DNA: TGTGCCAGTGGGGACAGCCTATCCACTGAAGCTTTCTTT. This codes for CASGDSLSTEAFF.

The chain combines TRBV18 with TRBJ1-1, with 8 bases fitting TRBD1. In germline, CDR1 is KGHSH, CDR2 LQKENI. V shed 5 bases, J shed 2 bases, and the junction held 4 bases outside the gene matches. CDR3 length: 14 amino acids. CDR3 sequence reads: CASSAQGANTEAFF. The DNA of the CDR3 is TGTGCCAGCTCAGCTCAGGGGGCCAACACTGAAGCTTTCTTT.

V gene TRBV9 combines with J gene TRBJ2-7; D is unresolved. CDR1 is SGDLS and CDR2 is YYNGEE in the germline V gene. Trimming removed 0 bases at V and 2 bases at J, with 6 bases between. CDR3 length equals 13 residues. CDR3 loop: CASSVADTYEQYF. For the CDR3, the DNA is TGTGCCAGCAGCGTAGCCGACACCTACGAGCAGTACTTC.

This clone was seen only once. The chain has TRBV15 and TRBJ2-5; 9 bases are a match to TRBD2. J lost 3 bases, V lost 2 bases, and 4 bases had no gene match. This CDR3 comprises 15 residues. The germline V gene encodes CDR1 LNHNV and CDR2 YYDKDF (reference sequence). CDR3 DNA: TGTGCCACCAGCAGAACGACTAGCGGAGAAGAGACCCAGTACTTC. Encoded protein: CATSRTTSGEETQYF. The entire variable domain, with the rest obtained from reference TRBV15 and TRBJ2-5, is as follows: DAMVIQNPRYQVTQFGKPVTLSCSQTLNHNVMYWYQQKSSQAPKLLFHYYDKDFNNEADTPDNFQSRRPNTSFCFLDIRSPGLGDTAMYLCATSRTTSGEETQYFGPGTRLLVL.

V gene TRBV5-1 combines with J gene TRBJ1-2; D gene unclear. With 0 bases removed from V and 4 bases from J, the gap between germline ends came to 16 bases. The CDR3 is 16 residues long. Germline V gives CDR1 SGHRS, CDR2 YFSETQ. CDR3 amino acids: CASSLVSGEFRYGYTF. DNA for the CDR3: TGCGCCAGCAGCTTGGTATCCGGGGAATTTCGCTATGGCTACACCTTC.

The V gene is TRBV6-4, the J gene TRBJ1-3, with D unresolved. Germline CDR1 is MRHNA and CDR2 is SNTAGT. This CDR3 contains 13 residues. V gave up 6 bases and J gave up 5 bases, with 11 bases separating them. CDR3 amino acids: CASSEPGRNTIYF. CDR3 DNA sequence: TGTGCCAGCAGCGAACCCGGGAGAAACACCATATATTTT.

This sequence joins TRBV7-9 and TRBJ1-5; the D is unclear. Germline V lookup: CDR1 SEHNR, CDR2 FQNEAQ (reference sequence). V was trimmed by 3 bases and J by 6 bases, leaving 9 bases between them. The CDR3 covers 13 residues. For the CDR3, the DNA is TGTGCCAGCAGCTTGATAGCCGGTCAGCCCCAGCATTTT. The encoded protein is CASSLIAGQPQHF. The entire variable domain, with the rest obtained from reference TRBV7-9 and TRBJ1-5, is as follows: DTGVSQNPRHKITKRGQNVTFRCDPISEHNRLYWYRQTLGQGPEFLTYFQNEAQLEKSRLLSDRFSAERPKGSFSTLEIQRTEQGDSAMYLCASSLIAGQPQHFGDGTRLSIL.

The chain employs TRBV2 and TRBJ2-2, with 10 bases lining up with TRBD1. The CDR3 runs 15 residues. V was clipped by 6 bases and J by 5 bases; unmatched bases: 6. The germline CDR1 and CDR2 sequences are SNHLY and FYNNEI. As DNA, the CDR3 is TGTGCCAGCAGCGAGGACAGGGGGAGGACCGGGGAGCTGTTTTTT. It yields the protein CASSEDRGRTGELFF.

The chain uses TRBV6-5 and TRBJ1-4, with 9 bases aligning to TRBD1. The CDR3 loop spans 15 amino acids. Germline values: CDR1 MNHEY, CDR2 SVGAGI. Losses at the gene ends were 0 bases for V and 8 bases for J; bases not matched to a gene: 4. As DNA, the CDR3 is TGTGCCAGCAGTTACTCCGGGACAGGGCGAGAAAAACTGTTTTTT. Its protein product is CASSYSGTGREKLFF.

This clone came up once. The V call is TRBV7-9, the J call TRBJ2-1, with 8 bases matching TRBD2. The V segment lost 5 bases and the J segment 6 bases; nucleotides outside the gene matches: 12. CDR1 and CDR2 from the germline V gene are SEHNR and FQNEAQ (reference sequence). This CDR3 is built from 16 residues. For the CDR3, the DNA is TGTGCCAGCAGCCCCCGGGGGACTAGTGTAACCAATGAGCAGTTCTTC. It codes for CASSPRGTSVTNEQFF.

The CDR3 reads CASSPSGSPTDTQYF. DNA of the CDR3: TGTGCCAGCAGCCCTAGCGGGTCCCCCACAGATACGCAGTATTTT. V is TRBV7-7 and J is TRBJ2-3; 8 positions match TRBD2. The CDR3 contains 15 residues. Unmatched junction bases numbered 6, after V lost 5 bases and J lost 2 bases. Germline V lookup: CDR1 SSHAT, CDR2 FNYEAQ (reference sequence).

The chain employs TRBV4-2 and TRBJ1-2; D is undetermined. V shed 0 bases and J shed 6 bases, with 8 bases lying between them. Germline CDR1 is LGHNA and CDR2 is YNFKEQ. This CDR3 region has 13 residues. The CDR3 sequence is CASSQEFGDGYTF. The CDR3 DNA sequence: TGTGCCAGCAGCCAAGAGTTTGGAGATGGCTACACCTTC.

This chain links TRBV19 with TRBJ1-5, with D possibly being TRBD1 (6 bases). Trimming took 2 bases from V and 2 from J, leaving 10 bases between them. The CDR3 consists of 15 residues. Germline V gene lookup returns CDR1 LNHDA and CDR2 SQIVND (reference sequence). CDR3 sequence (DNA): TGTGCCAGTAGTATAACGGCAGGGGGCAATCAGCCCCAGCATTTT. Translated, it gives CASSITAGGNQPQHF.